These 14 T cell receptor beta chains originate from one sample sequenced in a study of blood T cell repertoires in COVID-19. TCRdb keeps only in-frame clones here, not all; method: immunoSEQ multiplex PCR. This table has some 150,000 clones, about nine tenths appearing once. The sequencing input was peripheral blood. These receptors were taken from a woman in her 70s with acute or convalescent COVID-19.

This sequence joins TRBV5-1 and TRBJ1-4; D is undetermined. The V end lost 2 bases, the J end lost 7 bases, and 12 bases lay between the germline ends. CDR3 length equals 14 residues. Germline V gene sequence: CDR1 SGHRS, CDR2 YFSETQ. CDR3 nucleotide sequence: TGCGCCAGCAGCTTTGGACGGGAAGGTGAAAAACTGTTTTTT. Protein product: CASSFGREGEKLFF.

The chain combines TRBV14 with TRBJ1-6, with a tentative D call TRBD1 (6 bases). The CDR3 extends over 16 amino acids. Between the trimmed V and J ends, which lost 4 bases and 0 bases, there was a span of 10 bases. Germline V CDR1 and CDR2: SGHDN, FVKESK. The CDR3 here is CASSPDRSSYNSPLHF. DNA of the CDR3: TGTGCCAGCAGCCCTGACAGGAGCTCCTATAATTCACCCCTCCACTTT.

The sample holds one count of this clone. The rearrangement links TRBV25-1 to TRBJ1-2; unclear D gene. The CDR3 contains 15 residues. Looked up from germline, CDR1 is MGHDK and CDR2 is SYGVNS. V lost 1 base to trimming and J lost 4 bases, with 13 bases between them. CDR3 protein: CASSESSAGGYGYTF. The CDR3 DNA follows: TGTGCCAGCAGTGAATCCTCCGCCGGAGGCTATGGCTACACCTTC.

The chain carries TRBV9 and TRBJ2-3; D perhaps matches TRBD1 (6 bases). V was pared by 0 bases and J by 2 bases, with 13 bases between. Germline CDR1 and CDR2: SGDLS and YYNGEE. This CDR3 is built from 16 residues. The CDR3 sequence: CASSVEPDRITDTQYF. The CDR3 nucleotides read TGTGCCAGCAGCGTAGAGCCGGACAGAATCACAGATACGCAGTATTTT.

CDR3 in amino acids: CASSLEGGTYSPLHF. For the CDR3, the DNA is TGTGCCAGCAGTCTGGAGGGGGGGACCTATTCACCCCTCCACTTT. The chain joins TRBV7-2 to TRBJ1-6, with a tentative D call TRBD1 (6 bases). This CDR3 is built from 15 residues. Germline CDR1 and CDR2: SGHTA and FQGNSA. The V gene lost 6 bases and the J gene lost 8 bases, with 17 bases spanning the gap.

V usage is TRBV5-6 and J usage is TRBJ1-2; D may be TRBD1 (6 bases). The CDR3 is 13 amino acids. The germline CDR1 and CDR2 sequences are SGHDT and YYEEEE. V lost 5 bases, J lost 6 bases, and 14 bases lay in between. For the CDR3, the DNA is TGTGCCAGCAGTACCGCGGGGGCACATGGCTACACCTTC. Its protein is CASSTAGAHGYTF.

The V call is TRBV6-5, the J call TRBJ1-5; possibly TRBD1 for D (5 bases). Trimming took off 0 bases at V and 2 bases at J, with 8 bases between the two ends. CDR1 is MNHEY and CDR2 is SVGAGI in the germline V gene. The CDR3 is 15 amino acids. CDR3 region: CASSYSSRGNQPQHF. CDR3 DNA: TGTGCCAGCAGTTACTCGAGCAGGGGCAATCAGCCCCAGCATTTT.

The chain has TRBV27 and TRBJ1-5; 8 positions match TRBD1. CDR3 length: 13 amino acids. Germline values: CDR1 MNHEY, CDR2 SMNVEV (reference sequence). V shed 5 bases, J shed 5 bases, and the junction held 2 bases outside the gene matches. CDR3 coding DNA: TGTGCCAGCAGTCGACAGGGGCATCAGCCCCAGCATTTT. Residues: CASSRQGHQPQHF.

The rearrangement uses TRBV5-1 and TRBJ2-7; 8 bases match TRBD2. Germline trimming cut 0 bases from V and 3 bases from J; bases unmatched to any gene: 8. This CDR3 is 16 amino acids long. CDR1 and CDR2 (germline): SGHRS, YFSETQ. The CDR3 sequence is CASSLVEVAGHYEQYF. CDR3 DNA: TGCGCCAGCAGCTTGGTAGAGGTAGCGGGGCACTACGAGCAGTACTTC. The whole variable domain, filled in from reference TRBV5-1 and TRBJ2-7, reads KAGVTQTPRYLIKTRGQQVTLSCSPISGHRSVSWYQQTPGQGLQFLFEYFSETQRNKGNFPGRFSGRQFSNSRSEMNVSTLELGDSALYLCASSLVEVAGHYEQYFGPGTRLTVT.

This clone was observed a few times. Here the CDR3 DNA reads TGTGCCAGCAGCCATGGGCTATATGGCTACACCTTC. Amino acid sequence: CASSHGLYGYTF. The J gene is TRBJ1-2, the V gene TRBV3-1 (or the pseudogene TRBV3-2), with no clear D. The CDR3 spans 12 residues. V gave up 3 bases and J gave up 5 bases, with 7 bases separating them. Germline CDR1 LGHDT, CDR2 YNNKEL (reference sequence).

The CDR3 DNA reads TGTGCCAGCAGTCCGGACGGGAGCTCCTACAATGAGCAGTTCTTC. It yields the protein CASSPDGSSYNEQFF. The chain joins TRBV6-4 to TRBJ2-1, with TRBD2 as a possible D gene (6 bases). Germline CDR1 and CDR2: MRHNA and SNTAGT. The CDR3 spans 15 residues. The V gene lost 5 bases and the J gene lost 0 bases, with 11 bases spanning the gap.

This clone was detected only once. This chain links TRBV6-5 with TRBJ1-3; the D is unclear. V lost 10 bases and J 2 bases, leaving 6 bases between the germline ends. Germline lookup yields CDR1 MNHEY and CDR2 SVGAGI. The CDR3 has 11 residues. The CDR3 loop reads CAILAGNTIYF. Written as DNA, the CDR3 is TGTGCCATCCTAGCTGGAAACACCATATATTTT.

This clone showed up just once. CDR3 residues: CASSQYTGAFPGGGDSPLHF. In DNA, the CDR3 is TGCGCCAGCAGCCAGTATACCGGGGCGTTCCCCGGGGGAGGAGATTCACCCCTCCACTTT. The rearrangement uses TRBV4-3 and TRBJ1-6; D possibly corresponds to TRBD1 (5 bases). CDR1 and CDR2 (germline): LGHNA, YSLEER. V was pared by 3 bases and J by 8 bases, with 29 bases between. This CDR3 contains 20 residues.

The chain carries TRBV5-1 and TRBJ2-7; possibly TRBD1 for D (5 bases). The length of the CDR3 is 12 residues. Germline V gives CDR1 SGHRS, CDR2 YFSETQ. Between the trimmed V and J ends, which lost 4 bases and 5 bases, there was a span of 10 bases. The CDR3 DNA reads TGCGCCAGCAGCCCGGACACCGACGAGCAGTACTTC. This codes for CASSPDTDEQYF.